This T cell receptor (beta chain) appears in the sequencing data of a study of Graves' ophthalmopathy and Graves' hyperthyroidism. Transcripts of RNA were the source for amplifying TCR beta CDR3 regions. Amplification began with first-round RT-PCR using HTBI primers, then second-round multiplex PCR was performed. TCRdb recomputed calls from the multiplex PCR reads with MiXCR, one row per CDR3 protein. The sample lists some 200,000 distinct CDR3 sequences, roughly 29% occurring once. Germline-derived CDR1 and CDR2 are MDHEN and SYDVKM. The CDR3 has 14 residues. The V end was cut by 0 bases, the J end by 4 bases, with 7 bases between. This clonotype was counted ten times or more.

Sequencing was performed on peripheral blood. The TCR originated in a man in his forties or fifties with Graves' ophthalmopathy. The chain employs TRBV28 and TRBJ1-5; D is uncertain. Here the CDR3 DNA reads TGTGCCAGCAGTTTATGGGCAGATAATCAGCCCCAGCATTTT. Amino acids: CASSLWADNQPQHF.